A single sample gave rise to the 12 T cell receptor beta chains below, sequenced in a study of monozygotic twins with inflammatory bowel disease. No DNA is given; TCRdb re-called the 5' RACE reads and lists each CDR3 protein once. The sample totals more than 300,000 distinct CDR3 sequences; its top ten clones hold around 2.6%. Material for sequencing was blood. The receptor source for this set is a human donor with ulcerative colitis or Crohn's disease, or a healthy co-twin of an affected twin (not recorded which).

The gene calls are TRBV12-3 or TRBV12-4 and TRBJ1-6. This CDR3 has 14 residues. The CDR3 loop reads CASSLAQRASPLHF.

The CDR3 spells CASSIGGGARTGELFF. The gene calls are TRBV19 and TRBJ2-2; TCRdb proposes TRBD1, but this gene call is untestable without DNA. CDR3 length equals 16 residues. Germline V gene sequence: CDR1 LNHDA, CDR2 SQIVND (reference sequence). The whole variable domain, remainder taken from reference TRBV19 and TRBJ2-2, is DGGITQSPKYLFRKEGQNVTLSCEQNLNHDAMYWYRQDPGQGLRLIYYSQIVNDFQKGDIAEGYSVSREKKESFPLTVTSAQKNPTAFYLCASSIGGGARTGELFFGEGSRLTVL.

The chain links TRBV20-1 to TRBJ2-7; TCRdb picks TRBD1, but there is no DNA to check that call. The CDR3 is made up of 11 amino acids. CDR1 is DFQATT and CDR2 is SNEGSKA in the germline V gene (reference sequence). This CDR3 is CSATGGGEQYF.

CDR3: CASSRTGGFTSNTEAFF. The rearrangement uses TRBV5-1 and TRBJ1-1; TCRdb picks TRBD1, but there is no DNA to check that call. The CDR3 has 17 residues. Germline loops: CDR1 SGHRS, CDR2 YFSETQ.

V gene TRBV6-5 combines with J gene TRBJ2-7; TCRdb reports TRBD1, a call that lacks DNA to check it against. Germline V gives CDR1 MNHEY, CDR2 SVGAGI. The CDR3 runs to 17 residues. CDR3 sequence: CASSYSTKTGQGYEQYF.

The V call is TRBV5-1, the J call TRBJ2-1; the TCRdb call, TRBD1, lacks DNA for checking. Germline lookup yields CDR1 SGHRS and CDR2 YFSETQ. The CDR3 length is 15 residues. The CDR3 sequence is CASSLEGRQNNEQFF.

The rearrangement links TRBV10-3 to TRBJ2-7; TCRdb outputs TRBD1, but without DNA this stays unchecked. There are 15 residues in the CDR3. Per the germline V gene, CDR1 is ENHRY and CDR2 is SYGVKD. The CDR3 reads CAISESGQPSHEQYF.

The genes are TRBV5-1 and TRBJ2-1; TCRdb selects TRBD1, and the lack of DNA leaves this call unchecked. Germline values: CDR1 SGHRS, CDR2 YFSETQ. This CDR3 spans 14 amino acids. The CDR3 sequence: CASSRTGQYNEQFF. The variable domain in full, completed from reference TRBV5-1 and TRBJ2-1, reads KAGVTQTPRYLIKTRGQQVTLSCSPISGHRSVSWYQQTPGQGLQFLFEYFSETQRNKGNFPGRFSGRQFSNSRSEMNVSTLELGDSALYLCASSRTGQYNEQFFGPGTRLTVL.

The rearrangement uses TRBV18 and TRBJ2-2. Germline lookup yields CDR1 KGHSH and CDR2 LQKENI. The length of the CDR3 is 15 residues. CDR3 protein: CASSPLNRNTGELFF.

The chain carries TRBV20-1 and TRBJ2-2; the D call of TRBD1 rests on TCRdb alone, since no DNA is present to check it. This CDR3 has 14 amino acids. CDR1 and CDR2 from the germline V gene are DFQATT and SNEGSKA (reference sequence). The CDR3 protein is CSARRTAGTGELFF.

This chain uses TRBV20-1 with TRBJ1-1; the TRBD1 assignment by TCRdb is unverifiable without DNA. This CDR3 is 13 amino acids long. The germline V gene has CDR1 DFQATT and CDR2 SNEGSKA (reference sequence). CDR3 sequence reads: CSAPGQVNTEAFF.

This CDR3 is CASRGTQGAYTGELFF. The chain has TRBV28 and TRBJ2-2; the D call from TCRdb, TRBD1, cannot be confirmed without DNA. Germline loops: CDR1 MDHEN, CDR2 SYDVKM. The CDR3 sequence is 16 residues long.